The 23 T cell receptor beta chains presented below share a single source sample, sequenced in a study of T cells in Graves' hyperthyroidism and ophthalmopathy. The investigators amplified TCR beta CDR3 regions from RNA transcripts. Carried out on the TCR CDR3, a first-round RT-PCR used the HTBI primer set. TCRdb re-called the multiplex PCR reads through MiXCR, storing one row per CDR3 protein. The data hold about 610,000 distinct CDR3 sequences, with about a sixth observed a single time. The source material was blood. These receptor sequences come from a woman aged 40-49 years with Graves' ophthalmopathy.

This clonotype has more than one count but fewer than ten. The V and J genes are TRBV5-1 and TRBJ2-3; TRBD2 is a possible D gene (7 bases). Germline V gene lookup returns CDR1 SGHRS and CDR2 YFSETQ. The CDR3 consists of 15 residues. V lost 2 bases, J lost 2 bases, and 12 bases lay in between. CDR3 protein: CASSFRGGPTDTQYF. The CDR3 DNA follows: TGCGCCAGCAGCTTCAGGGGAGGGCCCACAGATACGCAGTATTTT.

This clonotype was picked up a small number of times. The CDR3 nucleotides are TGTGCCAGCAGCTTGGCCGGCCAGACTTTTAATTCACCCCTCCACTTT. The encoded protein is CASSLAGQTFNSPLHF. The rearrangement uses TRBV5-6 and TRBJ1-6; D gene uncertain. V was trimmed by 0 bases and J by 6 bases, leaving 13 bases between them. The CDR3 has 16 amino acids. Germline CDR1 and CDR2: SGHDT and YYEEEE.

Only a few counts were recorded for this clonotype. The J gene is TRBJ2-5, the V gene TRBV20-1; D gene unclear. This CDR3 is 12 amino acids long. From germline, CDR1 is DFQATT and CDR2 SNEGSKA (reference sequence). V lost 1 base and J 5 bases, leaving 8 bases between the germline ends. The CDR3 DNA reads TGCAGTGCTAGAGTATATGGCGAGACCCAGTACTTC. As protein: CSARVYGETQYF.

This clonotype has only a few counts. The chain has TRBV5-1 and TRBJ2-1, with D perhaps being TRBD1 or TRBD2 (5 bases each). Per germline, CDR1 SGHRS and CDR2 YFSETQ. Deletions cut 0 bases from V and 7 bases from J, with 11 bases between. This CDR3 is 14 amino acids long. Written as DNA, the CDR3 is TGCGCCAGCAGCTTGGAATACGGGACGAATGAGCAGTTCTTC. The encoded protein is CASSLEYGTNEQFF.

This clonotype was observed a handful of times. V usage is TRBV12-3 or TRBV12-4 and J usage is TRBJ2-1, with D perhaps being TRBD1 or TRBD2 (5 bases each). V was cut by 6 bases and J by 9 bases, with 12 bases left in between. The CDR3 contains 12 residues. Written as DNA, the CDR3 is TGTGCCAGCAGAAGGGACGTGAGTGAGCAGTTCTTC. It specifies CASRRDVSEQFF.

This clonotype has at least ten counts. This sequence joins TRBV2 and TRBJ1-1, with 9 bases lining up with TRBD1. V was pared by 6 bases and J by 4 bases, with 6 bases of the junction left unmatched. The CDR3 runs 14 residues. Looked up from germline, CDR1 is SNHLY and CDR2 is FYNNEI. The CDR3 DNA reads TGTGCCAGCAGGCGCGGACAGGGGCCCACTGAAGCTTTCTTT. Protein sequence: CASRRGQGPTEAFF.

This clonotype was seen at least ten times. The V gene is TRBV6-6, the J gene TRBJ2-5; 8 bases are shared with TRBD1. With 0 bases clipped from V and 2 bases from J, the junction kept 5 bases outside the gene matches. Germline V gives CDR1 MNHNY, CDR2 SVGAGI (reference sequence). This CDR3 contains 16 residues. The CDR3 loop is CASSYSRTGRQETQYF. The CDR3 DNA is TGTGCCAGCAGTTACTCTCGGACAGGGAGGCAAGAGACCCAGTACTTC.

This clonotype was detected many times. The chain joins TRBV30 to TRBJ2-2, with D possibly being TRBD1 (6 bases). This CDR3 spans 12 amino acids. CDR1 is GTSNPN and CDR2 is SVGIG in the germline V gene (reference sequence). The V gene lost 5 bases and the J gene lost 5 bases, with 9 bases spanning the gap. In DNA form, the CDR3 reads TGTGCCTGGGACACAGGGACCGGGGAGCTGTTTTTT. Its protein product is CAWDTGTGELFF.

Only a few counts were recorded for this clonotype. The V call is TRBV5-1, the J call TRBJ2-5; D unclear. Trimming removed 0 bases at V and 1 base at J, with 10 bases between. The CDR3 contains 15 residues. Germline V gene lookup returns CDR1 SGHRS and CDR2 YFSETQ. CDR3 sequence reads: CASSLEDIGQETQYF. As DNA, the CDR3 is TGCGCCAGCAGCTTGGAGGATATAGGCCAAGAGACCCAGTACTTC.

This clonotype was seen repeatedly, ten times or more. CDR3 in DNA: TGTGCCAGCAGCCAAGGAGGGCTAGCGAAGAGGGGCCTATACAATGAGCAGTTCTTC. As protein: CASSQGGLAKRGLYNEQFF. V and J are TRBV7-8 and TRBJ2-1, with D possibly being TRBD2 (6 bases). The V gene lost 5 bases and the J gene lost 4 bases, with 27 bases spanning the gap. The germline V gene has CDR1 SGHVS and CDR2 FQNEAQ. The CDR3 sequence is 19 residues long. The full variable domain, with the rest looked up from reference TRBV7-8 and TRBJ2-1, is GAGVSQSPRYKVAKRGQDVALRCDPISGHVSLFWYQQALGQGPEFLTYFQNEAQLDKSGLPSDRFFAERPEGSVSTLKIQRTQQEDSAVYLCASSQGGLAKRGLYNEQFFGPGTRLTVL.

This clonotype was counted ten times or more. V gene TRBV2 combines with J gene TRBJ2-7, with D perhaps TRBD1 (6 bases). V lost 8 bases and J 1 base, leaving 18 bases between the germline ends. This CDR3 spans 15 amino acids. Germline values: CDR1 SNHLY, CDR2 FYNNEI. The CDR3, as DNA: TGTGCCAGCGGCCCGTCAGGGGCGTGGTCCTACGAGCAGTACTTC. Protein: CASGPSGAWSYEQYF. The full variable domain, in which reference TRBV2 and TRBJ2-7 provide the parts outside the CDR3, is EPEVTQTPSHQVTQMGQEVILRCVPISNHLYFYWYRQILGQKVEFLVSFYNNEISEKSEIFDDQFSVERPDGSNFTLKIRSTKLEDSAMYFCASGPSGAWSYEQYFGPGTRLTVT.

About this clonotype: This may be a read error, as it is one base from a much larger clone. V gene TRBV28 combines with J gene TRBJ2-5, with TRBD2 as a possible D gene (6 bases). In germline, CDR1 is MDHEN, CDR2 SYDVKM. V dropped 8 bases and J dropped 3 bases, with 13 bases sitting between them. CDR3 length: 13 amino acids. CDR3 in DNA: TGTGCCAGCCGGGACTGGTCTAAAGAGACCCAGTACTTC. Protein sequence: CASRDWSKETQYF.

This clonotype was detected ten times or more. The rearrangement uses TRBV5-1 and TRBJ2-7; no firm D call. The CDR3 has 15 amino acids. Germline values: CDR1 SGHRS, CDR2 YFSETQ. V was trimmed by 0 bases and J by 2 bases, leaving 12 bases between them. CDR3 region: CASSLGSSPPYEQYF. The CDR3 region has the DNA TGCGCCAGCAGCTTGGGTTCTTCCCCCCCCTACGAGCAGTACTTC. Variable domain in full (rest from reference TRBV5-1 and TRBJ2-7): KAGVTQTPRYLIKTRGQQVTLSCSPISGHRSVSWYQQTPGQGLQFLFEYFSETQRNKGNFPGRFSGRQFSNSRSEMNVSTLELGDSALYLCASSLGSSPPYEQYFGPGTRLTVT.

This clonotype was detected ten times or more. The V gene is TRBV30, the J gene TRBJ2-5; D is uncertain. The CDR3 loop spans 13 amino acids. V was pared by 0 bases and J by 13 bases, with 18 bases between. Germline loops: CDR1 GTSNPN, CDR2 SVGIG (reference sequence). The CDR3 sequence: CAWSVLGGSDRYF. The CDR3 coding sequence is TGTGCCTGGAGTGTGTTGGGCGGCTCAGATCGGTACTTC.

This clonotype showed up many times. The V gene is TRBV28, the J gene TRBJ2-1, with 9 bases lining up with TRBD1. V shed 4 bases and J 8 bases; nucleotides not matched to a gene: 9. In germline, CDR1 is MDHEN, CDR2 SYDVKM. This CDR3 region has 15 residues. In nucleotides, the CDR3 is TGTGCCAGCAGTTCGGCGGGACAGGGTATCCATGAGCAGTTCTTC. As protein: CASSSAGQGIHEQFF. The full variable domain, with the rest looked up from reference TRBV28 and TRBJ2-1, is DVKVTQSSRYLVKRTGEKVFLECVQDMDHENMFWYRQDPGLGLRLIYFSYDVKMKEKGDIPEGYSVSREKKERFSLILESASTNQTSMYLCASSSAGQGIHEQFFGPGTRLTVL.

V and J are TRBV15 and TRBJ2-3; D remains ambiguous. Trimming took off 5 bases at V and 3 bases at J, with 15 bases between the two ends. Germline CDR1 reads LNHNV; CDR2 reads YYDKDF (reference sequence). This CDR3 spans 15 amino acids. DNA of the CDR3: TGTGCCACCAGCCCTCCCGGAGTGTTAACAGATACGCAGTATTTT. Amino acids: CATSPPGVLTDTQYF.

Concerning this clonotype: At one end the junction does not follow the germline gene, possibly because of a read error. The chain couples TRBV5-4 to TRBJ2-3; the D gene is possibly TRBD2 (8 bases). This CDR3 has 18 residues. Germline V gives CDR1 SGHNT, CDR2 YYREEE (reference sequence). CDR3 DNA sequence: TGTGCCGGCAGCCTGGGACAGACTAGCGCCCTGGCGGCAGATACGCAGTATTTT. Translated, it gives CAGSLGQTSALAADTQYF.

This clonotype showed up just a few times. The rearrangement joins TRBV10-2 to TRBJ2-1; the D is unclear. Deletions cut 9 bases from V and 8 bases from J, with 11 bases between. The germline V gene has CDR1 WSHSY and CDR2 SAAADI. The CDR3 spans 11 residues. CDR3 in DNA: TGCGCCAGTAACACCCTGGATGAGCAGTTCTTC. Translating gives CASNTLDEQFF.

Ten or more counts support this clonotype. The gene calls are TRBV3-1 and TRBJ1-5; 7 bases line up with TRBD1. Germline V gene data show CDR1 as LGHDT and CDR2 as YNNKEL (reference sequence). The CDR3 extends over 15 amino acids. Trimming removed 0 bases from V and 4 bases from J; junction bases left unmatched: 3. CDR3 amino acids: CASSQDLTGNQPQHF. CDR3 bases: TGTGCCAGCAGCCAAGATCTGACAGGGAATCAGCCCCAGCATTTT.

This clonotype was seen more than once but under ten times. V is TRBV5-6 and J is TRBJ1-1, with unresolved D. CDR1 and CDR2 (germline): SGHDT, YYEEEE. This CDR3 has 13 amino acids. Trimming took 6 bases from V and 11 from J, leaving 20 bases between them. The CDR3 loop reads CASKYSDVPWAFF. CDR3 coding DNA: TGTGCCAGCAAGTATAGTGACGTGCCTTGGGCTTTCTTT.

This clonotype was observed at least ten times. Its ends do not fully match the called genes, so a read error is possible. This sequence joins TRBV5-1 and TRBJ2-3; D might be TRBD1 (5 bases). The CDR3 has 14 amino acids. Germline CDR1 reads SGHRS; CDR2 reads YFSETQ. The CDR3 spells CASSPGQSTDTQYF. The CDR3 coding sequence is TGTGCCAGCAGCCCCGGACAAAGCACAGATACGCAGTATTTT.

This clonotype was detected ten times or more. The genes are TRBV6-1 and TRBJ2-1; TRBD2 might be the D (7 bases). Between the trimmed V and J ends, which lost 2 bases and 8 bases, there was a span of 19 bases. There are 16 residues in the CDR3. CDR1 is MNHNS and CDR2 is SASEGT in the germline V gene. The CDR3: CASSEKGGVGEDEQFF. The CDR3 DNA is TGTGCCAGCAGTGAAAAAGGGGGGGTCGGGGAGGATGAGCAGTTCTTC.

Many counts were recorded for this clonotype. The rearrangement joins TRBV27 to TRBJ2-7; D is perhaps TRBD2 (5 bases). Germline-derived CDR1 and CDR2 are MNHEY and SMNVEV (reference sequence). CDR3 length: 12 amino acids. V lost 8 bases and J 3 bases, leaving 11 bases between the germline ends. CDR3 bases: TGTGCCAGCGGATGGACTTTCTACGAGCAGTACTTC. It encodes CASGWTFYEQYF.